The clone carrying this TCR beta chain was counted a single time. Its matching antigen is unknown. This sample was taken from a study of T cell responses to AZD1222 COVID-19 vaccine. Study results and limitations: The donor cohort was predominantly white British with a female majority, and clonal diversity may have been underestimated.

Only in-frame clones appear in the TCRdb table, and some are missing; sequencing was by immunoSEQ multiplex PCR. The sample has fewer than 200,000 clones; 80% to 90% are singletons. The sequenced sample was peripheral blood, obtained 28 days after the second AZD1222 dose. This TCR was recovered from an adult who received the AZD1222 COVID-19 vaccine.

As DNA, the CDR3 is TGTGCCAGCAAAGACAGTCATACGCAGTATTTT. Translated: CASKDSHTQYF. The rearrangement uses TRBV6-5 and TRBJ2-3, with a possible D match to TRBD1 (5 bases). This CDR3 region has 11 residues. CDR1 is MNHEY, CDR2 SVGAGI, per germline. V was cut by 7 bases and J by 7 bases, with 9 bases left in between.